The entry below describes one TCR beta chain. Its specificity is not known. The PCR contained 60 Vbeta and 13 Jbeta primers. The repertoire was sequenced with immunoSEQ multiplex PCR; TCRdb's copy has only in-frame clones and lacks some. The top ten hold under 0.75% of the sample, which has around 180,000 clones, less than 80% seen once. This specimen belongs to a study of cytomegalovirus exposure and HLA in healthy donors. Study-level results: Testing in vitro showed three CMV-associated chains specific for CMV antigens.

Sequenced sample: PBMCs. This TCR derives from a woman between 40 and 50 years old in good health and CMV-seronegative.

The CDR3 DNA reads as TGTGCCAGCAGTTTAGGGGACAGGGGCGTCACTGAAGCTTTCTTT. Amino acid sequence: CASSLGDRGVTEAFF. This chain joins TRBV28 and TRBJ1-1; 10 nucleotides line up with TRBD1. Germline trimming cut 2 bases from V and 4 bases from J; bases unmatched to any gene: 4. CDR1 and CDR2 from the germline V gene are MDHEN and SYDVKM. There are 15 residues in the CDR3.